This T cell receptor beta chain derives from a study of blood T cell repertoires in COVID-19. Study background: There were acute and convalescent COVID-19 samples, and they came from the United States, Italy and Spain. PBMCs, B-cell-depleted T cells, or T cells provided the cDNA or gDNA that made up the material.

Per the authors' pipeline: Amplification with reference gene primers provided the estimates of nucleated cell counts. Sequencing used immunoSEQ multiplex PCR; TCRdb keeps in-frame clones, though not all of them. V, J and clone size are taken as reported in that table, and D and trimming were inferred from the DNA itself. The profile shows some 64,000 clones, about 78% of them singletons. Material: peripheral blood. This clonotype originated in a man at least 80 years old with active or convalescent COVID-19.

CDR3 amino acids: CASSPEDTQARYEQYF. In DNA form, the CDR3 reads TGTGCCAGCAGCCCCGAGGACACCCAAGCTCGCTACGAGCAGTACTTC. The chain links TRBV7-9 to TRBJ2-7, with D perhaps TRBD1 (5 bases). Germline assignment: CDR1 SEHNR and CDR2 FQNEAQ (reference sequence). The ends were cut back, 5 bases at V and 3 bases at J, with 20 bases in the middle. The CDR3 contains 16 residues.